Each of the 7 T cell receptor beta chains below was sequenced from the same sample in a study of read filtering for tumor transcriptome and immune sequencing. The library was built from around 400 ng RNA with molecular barcoded adaptors for alpha/delta and beta/gamma chains. TCRdb called the reads again in MiXCR, with one record for every CDR3 protein. The sample has 35,000 to 50,000 distinct CDR3 sequences, less than 20% seen once. The sequenced sample consisted of a population of CD138-negative cells sorted from bone marrow. The receptor source for this set is a donor at least 40 years old with multiple myeloma.

The table lists this clonotype with many counts. The V call is TRBV5-5, the J call TRBJ2-2; a possible D gene is TRBD2 (5 bases). Germline CDR1 is SGHKS and CDR2 is YYEKEE (reference sequence). V lost 0 bases and J 2 bases, leaving 8 bases between the germline ends. CDR3 length: 15 residues. CDR3 in amino acids: CASSLVATNTGELFF. The CDR3 DNA sequence: TGTGCCAGCAGCTTGGTAGCGACTAACACCGGGGAGCTGTTTTTT.

Of note for this clonotype: A single base separates this from a much larger clone, so it may be a read error. The chain carries TRBV19 and TRBJ2-7; D may correspond to TRBD1 or TRBD2 (5 bases each). Trimming took off 5 bases at V and 5 bases at J, with 10 bases between the two ends. This CDR3 spans 12 amino acids. Germline CDR1 LNHDA, CDR2 SQIVND (reference sequence). This CDR3 is CASSGDRHEQYF. In nucleotides, the CDR3 is TGTGCCAGTAGTGGGGACCGCCACGAGCAGTACTTC. The full variable domain, rest sourced from reference TRBV19 and TRBJ2-7, is DGGITQSPKYLFRKEGQNVTLSCEQNLNHDAMYWYRQDPGQGLRLIYYSQIVNDFQKGDIAEGYSVSREKKESFPLTVTSAQKNPTAFYLCASSGDRHEQYFGPGTRLTVT.

This clonotype has more than one count but fewer than ten. The chain employs TRBV5-5 and TRBJ2-7; TRBD1 might be the D (6 bases). Germline CDR1 and CDR2: SGHKS and YYEKEE (reference sequence). With 3 bases removed from V and 7 bases from J, the gap between germline ends came to 14 bases. The CDR3 has 13 residues. Written as DNA, the CDR3 is TGTGCCAGCAGCTCAGGGGTCTACGCGGAGCAGTACTTC. This gives the protein CASSSGVYAEQYF.

This clonotype was detected many times. V and J are TRBV20-1 and TRBJ2-7; 11 nucleotides agree with TRBD2. This CDR3 is 15 amino acids long. The V and J ends lost 6 bases and 2 bases, in that order; junction bases with no gene match: 9. The germline gives CDR1 DFQATT, CDR2 SNEGSKA (reference sequence). Here the CDR3 DNA reads TGCAGTGCCACCGTAGCGGGAGGGCCGGCCTACGAGCAGTACTTC. It yields the protein CSATVAGGPAYEQYF.

This clonotype was counted at least ten times. The chain is built from TRBV4-2 and TRBJ2-7, with D possibly matching TRBD2 (5 bases). This CDR3 region has 13 residues. Trimming pared 4 bases from V and 5 bases from J, leaving 12 bases between. The germline gives CDR1 LGHNA, CDR2 YNFKEQ. CDR3 bases: TGTGCCAGCAGCCTCAACCTGGGAGACGAGCAGTACTTC. Translating it yields CASSLNLGDEQYF.

A few counts support this clonotype. A clone one base away is much larger, so this may be a read error. The CDR3 does not close with the conserved phenylalanine or tryptophan, likely indicating a read error. CDR3 in DNA: TGTGCCAGCAGTGAGCGGGGGGCCTCCTACGAGCAGTACCTC. Translation: CASSERGASYEQYL. The V call is TRBV2, the J call TRBJ2-7, with 8 positions matching TRBD2. CDR3 length equals 14 residues. Germline assignment: CDR1 SNHLY and CDR2 FYNNEI. With 3 bases clipped from V and 0 bases from J, the junction kept 1 base outside the gene matches.

The chain is built from TRBV12-3 or TRBV12-4 and TRBJ2-4, with a tentative D call TRBD2 (5 bases). This CDR3 is 13 amino acids long. Trimming shortened V by 3 bases and J by 4 bases, and 7 bases separated the two germline ends. CDR3 residues: CASSFEGKNIQYF. The DNA for the CDR3 is TGTGCCAGCAGTTTCGAGGGAAAAAACATTCAGTACTTC.